The 14 T cell receptor beta chains given below trace back to one sample, sequenced in a study of tissue T cells after allogeneic stem cell transplantation. Generated by immunoSEQ multiplex PCR, the TCRdb table keeps only in-frame clones and is missing some. In the table there are approximately 30,000 clones, about 85% of which are singletons. This sample comprised blood, obtained before transplantation. These TCRs come from a woman aged 18-49 years who later had graft-versus-host disease after an allogeneic stem cell transplant.

The CDR3 region has the DNA TGTGCCAGCAGCTTGGCGGTCCAGGCCGAGCAGTACTTC. Residues: CASSLAVQAEQYF. This chain links TRBV5-4 with TRBJ2-7, with unresolved D. Germline lookup yields CDR1 SGHNT and CDR2 YYREEE (reference sequence). This CDR3 is 13 amino acids long. Trimming shortened V by 0 bases and J by 6 bases, and 10 bases separated the two germline ends.

V gene TRBV19 combines with J gene TRBJ2-1; 9 nucleotides match TRBD2. Per germline, CDR1 LNHDA and CDR2 SQIVND (reference sequence). V was pared by 7 bases and J by 8 bases, with 9 bases of the junction left unmatched. This CDR3 region has 14 residues. CDR3 sequence reads: CASTRTSADDEQFF. For the CDR3, the DNA is TGTGCCAGTACCAGGACTAGCGCGGACGATGAGCAGTTCTTC.

As concerns this clone: At one boundary the junction diverges from the germline segment, which might be a read error. The V call is TRBV7-7, the J call TRBJ2-3; 12 positions agree with TRBD2. CDR3 size: 16 residues. Germline CDR1 SSHAT, CDR2 FNYEAQ (reference sequence). In DNA, the CDR3 is TGTGCTAGCAGCTTAGCTAGCGGGGGGGCCACAGATACGCAGTATTTT. Residues: CASSLASGGATDTQYF.

The chain joins TRBV5-5 to TRBJ1-6, with D possibly being TRBD1 (6 bases). This CDR3 region has 16 residues. Germline V CDR1 and CDR2: SGHKS, YYEKEE (reference sequence). V was shortened by 2 bases and J by 3 bases, with 12 bases between the two germline ends. DNA for the CDR3: TGTGCCAGCAGCTTAGTCACAGGGCTCTATAATTCACCCCTCCACTTT. This codes for CASSLVTGLYNSPLHF.

This clone is medium-sized within its sample. The chain has TRBV3-1 (or the pseudogene TRBV3-2) and TRBJ2-5; no definite D call. V gave up 5 bases and J gave up 6 bases, with 7 bases separating them. Germline CDR1 and CDR2: LGHDT and YNNKEL (reference sequence). The CDR3 length is 11 residues. CDR3 DNA sequence: TGTGCCAGCAGCTATGGGAAGACCCAGTACTTC. Its translation: CASSYGKTQYF.

The chain is built from TRBV7-2 and TRBJ1-5, with D perhaps TRBD1 (6 bases). Trimming removed 3 bases at V and 4 bases at J, with 16 bases between. This CDR3 is 16 amino acids long. Germline lookup yields CDR1 SGHTA and CDR2 FQGNSA. The CDR3 nucleotides read TGTGCCAGCAGCTTGGCCCTCCCAACAGGGAATCAGCCCCAGCATTTT. Protein sequence: CASSLALPTGNQPQHF.

The V call is TRBV6-6, the J call TRBJ1-2; no firm D call. The germline V and J ends were trimmed by 6 bases and 2 bases, with 10 bases remaining between them. The CDR3 consists of 13 residues. CDR1 is MNHNY and CDR2 is SVGAGI in the germline V gene (reference sequence). The CDR3 coding sequence is TGTGCCAGCAGATCGACGGACAACTATGGCTACACCTTC. Protein sequence: CASRSTDNYGYTF.

The chain joins TRBV6-4 to TRBJ2-7, with D possibly TRBD2 on 5 matching bases. The V end was cut by 8 bases, the J end by 2 bases, with 16 bases between. Germline CDR1 is MRHNA and CDR2 is SNTAGT. This CDR3 is 14 amino acids long. The CDR3 DNA reads TGTGCCAGCGAGAGGGCAGTCGACCCCTACGAGCAGTACTTC. The encoded protein is CASERAVDPYEQYF.

The chain uses TRBV7-8 and TRBJ1-1; 7 bases fit TRBD1. Germline assignment: CDR1 SGHVS and CDR2 FQNEAQ. CDR3 size: 14 residues. The V segment lost 4 bases and the J segment 0 bases; nucleotides outside the gene matches: 2. The CDR3: CASSWGQMNTEAFF. The CDR3 DNA reads TGTGCCAGCAGCTGGGGACAGATGAACACTGAAGCTTTCTTT. The full variable domain, completed using reference TRBV7-8 and TRBJ1-1, is GAGVSQSPRYKVAKRGQDVALRCDPISGHVSLFWYQQALGQGPEFLTYFQNEAQLDKSGLPSDRFFAERPEGSVSTLKIQRTQQEDSAVYLCASSWGQMNTEAFFGQGTRLTVV.

The CDR3 reads CASSEVRRSGANVLTF. The CDR3 DNA reads TGTGCCAGCAGTGAAGTCCGGAGGTCTGGGGCCAACGTCCTGACTTTC. V is TRBV25-1 and J is TRBJ2-6; tentative D call: TRBD2 (5 bases). Germline assignment: CDR1 MGHDK and CDR2 SYGVNS. Between the trimmed V and J ends, which lost 2 bases and 1 base, there was a span of 9 bases. The CDR3 loop spans 16 amino acids.

The chain links TRBV18 to TRBJ2-2; TRBD1 matches 8 bases. This CDR3 is built from 16 residues. The junction had 6 bases not matched to a gene; V was cut back by 4 bases and J by 2 bases. Germline values: CDR1 KGHSH, CDR2 LQKENI. This CDR3 is CASSLTAGGNTGELFF. The CDR3 DNA follows: TGTGCCAGCTCACTCACGGCAGGGGGCAACACCGGGGAGCTGTTTTTT. The complete variable domain, with remaining parts taken from reference TRBV18 and TRBJ2-2, reads NAGVMQNPRHLVRRRGQEARLRCSPMKGHSHVYWYRQLPEEGLKFMVYLQKENIIDESGMPKERFSAEFPKEGPSILRIQQVVRGDSAAYFCASSLTAGGNTGELFFGEGSRLTVL.

This chain connects TRBV15 to TRBJ1-1, with TRBD1 as a possible D gene (6 bases). CDR1 LNHNV and CDR2 YYDKDF come from the germline V gene (reference sequence). This CDR3 spans 14 amino acids. V lost 0 bases to trimming and J lost 8 bases, with 13 bases between them. The CDR3 bases are TGTGCCACCAGCAGAGATTGGGTCGACAGGGAAGCTTTCTTT. Translated: CATSRDWVDREAFF.

This clone appeared a single time. The J gene is TRBJ2-3, the V gene TRBV6-4; TRBD2 agrees at 10 bases. Germline V gene data show CDR1 as MRHNA and CDR2 as SNTAGT. Trimming cost V 0 bases and J 4 bases; bases outside gene matches: 1. CDR3 length equals 15 residues. The CDR3 protein is CASSDSAGGPDTQYF. CDR3 DNA: TGTGCCAGCAGTGACTCAGCGGGAGGGCCAGATACGCAGTATTTT.

The J gene is TRBJ2-3, the V gene TRBV5-1; D not resolved. V lost 0 bases, J lost 2 bases, and 4 bases lay in between. The CDR3 covers 13 residues. The V gene's germline CDR1 is SGHRS and CDR2 YFSETQ. The CDR3 sequence: CASSLGPTDTQYF. As DNA, the CDR3 is TGCGCCAGCAGCTTGGGTCCCACAGATACGCAGTATTTT.